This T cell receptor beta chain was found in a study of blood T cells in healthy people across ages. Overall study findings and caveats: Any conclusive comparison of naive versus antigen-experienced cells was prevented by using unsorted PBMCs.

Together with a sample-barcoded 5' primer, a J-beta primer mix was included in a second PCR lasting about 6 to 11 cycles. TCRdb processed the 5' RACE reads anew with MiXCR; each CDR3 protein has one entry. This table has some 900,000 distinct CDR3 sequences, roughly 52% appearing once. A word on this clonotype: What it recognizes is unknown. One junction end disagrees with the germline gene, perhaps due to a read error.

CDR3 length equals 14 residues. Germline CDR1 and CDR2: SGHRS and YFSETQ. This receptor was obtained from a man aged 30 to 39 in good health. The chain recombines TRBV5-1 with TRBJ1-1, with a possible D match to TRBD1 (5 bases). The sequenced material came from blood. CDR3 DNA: TGCGCCGGCAGCTTAGCCTCCGGGACCGGGGCGGCTTTCTTT. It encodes CAGSLASGTGAAFF.